This T cell receptor (beta chain) was recovered during a study of T cells after yellow fever vaccination. This clonotype was counted ten times or more. This CDR3 has 15 residues. CDR1 is SGHAT, CDR2 FQNNGV, per germline. V lost 2 bases and J 2 bases, leaving 7 bases between the germline ends. UMIs were added to TCR cDNA along with a universal primer site when it was made by 5'RACE template switching. TCRdb called the 5' RACE reads again in MiXCR, with one record for every CDR3 protein. The sample contains 300,000 to 350,000 distinct CDR3 sequences, 3% to 4.5% of which appear only once. This chain uses TRBV11-2 with TRBJ2-6, with D possibly being TRBD2 (5 bases). The source is a man between 18 and 35 years old who received the YFV17D yellow fever vaccine. The source was PBMCs, collected 5 days after the yellow fever booster vaccination. This CDR3 is CASSLWRAGANVLTF. CDR3 in DNA: TGTGCCAGCAGCTTATGGCGGGCTGGGGCCAACGTCCTGACTTTC.